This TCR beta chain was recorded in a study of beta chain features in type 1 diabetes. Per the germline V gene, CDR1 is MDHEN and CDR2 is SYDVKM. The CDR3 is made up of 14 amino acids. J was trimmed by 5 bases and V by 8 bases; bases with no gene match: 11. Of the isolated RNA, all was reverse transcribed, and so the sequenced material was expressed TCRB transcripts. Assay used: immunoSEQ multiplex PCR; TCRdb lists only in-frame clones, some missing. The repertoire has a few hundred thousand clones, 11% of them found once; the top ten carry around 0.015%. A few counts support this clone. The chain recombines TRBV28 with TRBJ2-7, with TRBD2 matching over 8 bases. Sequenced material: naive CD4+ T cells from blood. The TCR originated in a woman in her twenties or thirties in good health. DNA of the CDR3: TGTGCCAGCCGGGCGGCCCTAGCGGGTAACGAGCAGTACTTC. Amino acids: CASRAALAGNEQYF. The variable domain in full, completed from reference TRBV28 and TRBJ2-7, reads DVKVTQSSRYLVKRTGEKVFLECVQDMDHENMFWYRQDPGLGLRLIYFSYDVKMKEKGDIPEGYSVSREKKERFSLILESASTNQTSMYLCASRAALAGNEQYFGPGTRLTVT.